The T cell receptor (beta chain) described here comes from a study of shared clonotypes between healthy human individuals. Study results and limitations: Donors were few, which limited the genetic and exposure-history diversity represented.

Some clones are missing from TCRdb's copy, which holds only in-frame ones; the method was immunoSEQ multiplex PCR. The repertoire holds about 1.5 million clones, approximately 98% seen once, with 0.4% to 0.45% in the top ten. The V gene's germline CDR1 is LNHDA and CDR2 SQIVND (reference sequence). The CDR3 consists of 13 residues. Notes on this clone: Its antigen remains unidentified. At one end, the junction sequence differs from germline, possibly due to a read error.

Sequenced input: naive CD4+ T cells sorted from blood. Subset of the sample: CD45RA+ positively selected. This chain uses TRBV19 with TRBJ1-2; 7 bases are a match to TRBD1. The clonotype comes from a man aged 30 to 39 in good health. The CDR3 nucleotides are TGTGCCAGTAGTATAAGGGACAGCAGGGGCACCTCCTTC. Its protein is CASSIRDSRGTSF.